The entry below gives a single T cell receptor beta chain sequence along with its context. This clone was seen a few times. Its antigen is still unknown. No base quality information exists; no much larger clone differs at one position. The data derive from a study of shared T cell receptors in the human thymus (dated by TCRdb to 2020 to 2022). Concerning the study at large: The study examined how self-reactive, shared T-cell receptor alpha chains are generated in the human thymus.

Including the terminal cysteine and phenylalanine, the CDR3 comprises 14 residues. Only CDR3 DNA remains: 42 bases, in frame from the first base. From V the trimming removes 2 bases and from J it removes 7 bases, while the gene matches leave 7 bases of the junction unaccounted for. CDR1 is given as SGHAT and CDR2 as FQNNGV, both from the germline V gene. Libraries were made using the immunoSEQ multiplex PCR assay. TCRdb stores this immuneACCESS table with in-frame sequences only. Part of the clones is absent; in the studies checked, under half of the shortfall reflects unresolved V genes, and no reason is known for the rest. Across this sample there are 450,000 to 650,000 clones, with 75% to 80% seen only once. Roughly 0.013% of the sample rests with the top ten. These data are also associated with another study on human thymus T cells. The second publication reports: Immunologically healthy infants undergoing open corrective cardiac surgery for congenital heart defects in Finland were used as donors. Thymus tissue was obtained as surgical resects removed during corrective cardiac surgery. V and J gene segment usage appeared biased in both thymic and peripheral blood repertoires. Highly overlapping thymic TCR repertoires among unrelated individuals were reported in the related research. TCR alpha and beta repertoires from seven to nine infant thymus samples and a few related peripheral blood samples were characterized in the study. Donor ages ranging from about 7 to 250 days were recorded, and a handful of male and two female infants were included in the cohort. Thymocytes were released mechanically from tissue and stored at -70 °C as pellets of roughly 9-31 million cells. A QIAsymphony instrument was used to extract genomic DNA from frozen cell pellets. The immunoSEQ multiplex PCR assay was used to amplify the TCRB and TCRAD loci from a standardized amount of quality-controlled genomic DNA. The amplicons covered the V(D)J region and were long enough to include the CDR3 and to identify the V and J genes. The amplicons were sequenced on an Illumina platform via the commercial immunoSEQ service. Primer bias and sequencing errors were corrected using previously described methods, and TCRAD and TCRB definitions followed the IMGT database. Repertoires were analysed with immunoSEQ Analyzer 3.0 and VDJTools, covering basic statistics, V/J segment usage, diversity estimates, rarefaction and pairwise overlap. Diversity was estimated using the Chao1, ChaoE, Efron-Thisted, Shannon and inverse Simpson indices, and was also estimated on datasets down-sampled to the size of the smallest sample. Repertoire overlap was assessed by strict matching of CDR3 nucleotide sequence, V gene and J gene, and clustering was done by Jaccard-based multidimensional scaling. On average, thymus samples yielded about 810,000 unique TCRB clonotypes, whereas blood samples yielded around 84,000.

This TCR came from a boy in the first two years of life with a congenital heart defect. Donor details come from another sample of the same person, matched by shared clones. The sequenced sample consisted of thymocytes. The rearrangement joined TRBV11-2 to TRBJ1-1, with 7 middle bases fitting TRBD1. The CDR3 sequence is CASSLRSGQNEAFF. The nucleotide sequence is given as TGTGCCAGCAGCTTACGATCGGGACAGAATGAAGCTTTCTTT.